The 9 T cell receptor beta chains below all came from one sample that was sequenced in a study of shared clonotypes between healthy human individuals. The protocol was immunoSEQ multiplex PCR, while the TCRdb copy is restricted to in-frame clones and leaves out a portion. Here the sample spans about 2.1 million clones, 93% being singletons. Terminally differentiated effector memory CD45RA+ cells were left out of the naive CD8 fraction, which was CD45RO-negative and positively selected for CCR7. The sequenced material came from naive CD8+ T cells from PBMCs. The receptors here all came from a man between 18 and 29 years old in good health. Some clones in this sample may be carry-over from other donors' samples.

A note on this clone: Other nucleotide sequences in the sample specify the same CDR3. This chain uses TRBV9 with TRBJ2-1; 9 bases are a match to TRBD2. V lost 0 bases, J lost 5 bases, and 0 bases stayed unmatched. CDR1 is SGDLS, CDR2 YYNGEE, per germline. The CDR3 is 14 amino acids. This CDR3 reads CASSVGGRDNEQFF. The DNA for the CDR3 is TGTGCCAGCAGCGTAGGCGGGAGGGACAATGAGCAGTTCTTC.

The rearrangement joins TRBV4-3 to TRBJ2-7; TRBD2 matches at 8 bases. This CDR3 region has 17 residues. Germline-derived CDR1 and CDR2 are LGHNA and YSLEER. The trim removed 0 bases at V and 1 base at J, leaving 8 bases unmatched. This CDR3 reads CASSQDEPAGESYEQYF. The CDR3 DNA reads TGCGCCAGCAGCCAAGACGAACCAGCGGGAGAATCCTACGAGCAGTACTTC.

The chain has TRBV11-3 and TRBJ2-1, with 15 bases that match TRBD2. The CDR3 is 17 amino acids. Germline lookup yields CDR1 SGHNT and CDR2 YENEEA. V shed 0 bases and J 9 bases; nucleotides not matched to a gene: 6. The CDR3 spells CASSLDFGLAGGPEQFF. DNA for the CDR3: TGTGCCAGCAGCTTAGATTTTGGACTAGCGGGAGGGCCTGAGCAGTTCTTC.

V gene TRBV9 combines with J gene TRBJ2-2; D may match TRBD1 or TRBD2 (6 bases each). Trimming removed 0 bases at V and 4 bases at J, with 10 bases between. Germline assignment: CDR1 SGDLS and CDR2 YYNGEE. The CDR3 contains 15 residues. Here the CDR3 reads CASSVGGGPTGELFF. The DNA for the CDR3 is TGTGCCAGCAGCGTAGGTGGGGGGCCCACCGGGGAGCTGTTTTTT. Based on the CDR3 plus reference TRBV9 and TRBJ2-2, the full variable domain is DSGVTQTPKHLITATGQRVTLRCSPRSGDLSVYWYQQSLDQGLQFLIQYYNGEERAKGNILERFSAQQFPDLHSELNLSSLELGDSALYFCASSVGGGPTGELFFGEGSRLTVL.

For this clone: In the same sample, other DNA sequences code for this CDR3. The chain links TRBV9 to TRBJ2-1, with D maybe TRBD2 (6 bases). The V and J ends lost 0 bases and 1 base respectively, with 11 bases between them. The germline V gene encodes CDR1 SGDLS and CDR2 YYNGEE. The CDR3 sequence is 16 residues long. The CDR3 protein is CASSVGGGRSYNEQFF. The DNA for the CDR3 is TGTGCCAGCAGCGTAGGAGGTGGGAGGTCCTACAATGAGCAGTTCTTC.

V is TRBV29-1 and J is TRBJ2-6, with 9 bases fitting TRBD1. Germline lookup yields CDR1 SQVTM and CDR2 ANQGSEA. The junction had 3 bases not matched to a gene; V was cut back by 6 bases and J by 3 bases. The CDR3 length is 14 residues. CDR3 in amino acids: CSVTGGSGANVLTF. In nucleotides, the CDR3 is TGCAGCGTGACAGGGGGTAGTGGGGCCAACGTCCTGACTTTC.

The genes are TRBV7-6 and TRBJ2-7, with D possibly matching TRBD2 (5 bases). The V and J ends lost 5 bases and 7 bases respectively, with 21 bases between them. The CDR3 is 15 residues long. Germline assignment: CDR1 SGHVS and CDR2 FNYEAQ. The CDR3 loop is CASSKSTHKDSEQYF. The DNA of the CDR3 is TGTGCCAGCAGCAAAAGCACCCATAAGGACTCGGAGCAGTACTTC.

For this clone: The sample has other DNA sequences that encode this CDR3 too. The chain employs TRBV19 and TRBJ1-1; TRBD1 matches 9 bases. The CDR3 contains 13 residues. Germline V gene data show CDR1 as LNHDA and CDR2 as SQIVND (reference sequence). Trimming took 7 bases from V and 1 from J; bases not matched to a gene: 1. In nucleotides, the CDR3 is TGTGCCAGTACGGACAGGGGGAACACTGAAGCTTTCTTT. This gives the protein CASTDRGNTEAFF.

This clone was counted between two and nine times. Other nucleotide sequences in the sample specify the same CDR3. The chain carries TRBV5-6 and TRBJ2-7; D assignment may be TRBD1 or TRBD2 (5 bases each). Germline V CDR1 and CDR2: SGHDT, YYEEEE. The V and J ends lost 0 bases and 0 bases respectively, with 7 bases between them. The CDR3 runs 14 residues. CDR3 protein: CASSLGGFSYEQYF. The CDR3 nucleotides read TGTGCCAGCAGCTTGGGGGGGTTCTCCTACGAGCAGTACTTC.